Below, 17 T cell receptor beta chains from the same sample are listed, as sequenced in a study of blood T cells in healthy people across ages. Primed by a sample-barcoded 5' primer and a J-beta primer mix, a second PCR proceeded for roughly 7 to 11 cycles. MiXCR, applied by TCRdb to the 5' RACE reads, yields one record per CDR3 protein. This repertoire shows over 550,000 distinct CDR3 sequences, about 30% found once; its top ten account for around 16%. Sequenced sample: blood. Source of these receptors: a woman of 80 years or more in good health.

This clonotype was recorded at least ten times. The rearrangement links TRBV9 to TRBJ1-6; tentative D call: TRBD1 (6 bases). CDR1 SGDLS and CDR2 YYNGEE come from the germline V gene. V lost 4 bases, J lost 5 bases, and 10 bases lay in between. The length of the CDR3 is 14 residues. CDR3 DNA: TGTGCCAGCAGCTCACAGGGTAATAATTCACCCCTCCACTTT. Translation: CASSSQGNNSPLHF.

The rearrangement joins TRBV28 to TRBJ1-5; D remains ambiguous. V lost 8 bases and J lost 2, with 16 bases in between. The CDR3 sequence is 15 residues long. Germline lookup yields CDR1 MDHEN and CDR2 SYDVKM. Here the CDR3 DNA reads TGTGCCAGCCAAGACCCGGGCCCCGGCAATCAGCCCCAGCATTTT. It yields the protein CASQDPGPGNQPQHF.

Many counts were recorded for this clonotype. The V gene is TRBV20-1, the J gene TRBJ2-7; a possible D gene is TRBD1 (6 bases). The CDR3 has 15 residues. V dropped 0 bases and J dropped 2 bases, with 14 bases sitting between them. Germline CDR1 and CDR2: DFQATT and SNEGSKA (reference sequence). The CDR3 nucleotides read TGCAGTGCTAGAGATAGGACAGTTGGACCCTACGAGCAGTACTTC. It yields the protein CSARDRTVGPYEQYF.

Only one count was recorded for this clonotype. The chain links TRBV6-1 to TRBJ1-5; weak D call: TRBD1 (5 bases). From germline, CDR1 is MNHNS and CDR2 SASEGT. Trimming pared 4 bases from V and 13 bases from J, leaving 20 bases between. The CDR3 covers 14 residues. The CDR3 bases are TGTGCCAGCAGTGCTGGAAGGGACCCAGGGCCTCAGCATTTT. Translation: CASSAGRDPGPQHF.

On this clonotype: This may arise from a read error, as a much more abundant clone is one base away. The V call is TRBV15, the J call TRBJ2-7; either TRBD1 or TRBD2 may supply D (6 bases each). The CDR3 sequence is 13 residues long. In germline, CDR1 is LNHNV, CDR2 YYDKDF (reference sequence). V was shortened by 5 bases and J by 6 bases, with 14 bases between the two germline ends. The CDR3 spells CATSGGTSCEQYF. The DNA of the CDR3 is TGTGCCACCAGCGGGGGGACAAGCTGCGAGCAGTACTTC.

This chain links TRBV14 with TRBJ1-6, with 10 bases identical to TRBD1. Germline V CDR1 and CDR2: SGHDN, FVKESK. The CDR3 runs 15 residues. Germline trimming cut 7 bases from V and 7 bases from J; bases unmatched to any gene: 7. The DNA for the CDR3 is TGTGCCAGCAACCCGCGGACAGGGGGAAATTCACCCCTCCACTTT. Translating it yields CASNPRTGGNSPLHF.

The chain employs TRBV18 and TRBJ2-5, with TRBD2 matching 15 bases. The CDR3 extends over 17 amino acids. Germline-derived CDR1 and CDR2 are KGHSH and LQKENI. Losses at the gene ends were 3 bases for V and 4 bases for J; bases not matched to a gene: 6. CDR3 in amino acids: CASSPWTSGGAGETQYF. Here the CDR3 DNA reads TGTGCCAGCTCACCTTGGACTAGCGGGGGGGCCGGAGAGACCCAGTACTTC.

This clonotype was recorded at least ten times. The genes are TRBV2 and TRBJ2-1, with 7 bases fitting TRBD1. The CDR3 covers 15 residues. V lost 4 bases to trimming and J lost 0 bases; unmatched junction nucleotides: 3. Germline V gives CDR1 SNHLY, CDR2 FYNNEI. CDR3 bases: TGTGCCAGCAGTGGACAGGGCATCTCCTACAATGAGCAGTTCTTC. Amino acids: CASSGQGISYNEQFF.

This clonotype was detected ten times or more. The chain recombines TRBV6-2 or TRBV6-3 with TRBJ2-7; 8 nucleotides align to TRBD1. Germline loops: CDR1 MNHEY, CDR2 SVGEGT. Trimming took 7 bases from V and 1 from J; bases not matched to a gene: 3. This CDR3 has 13 residues. CDR3 coding DNA: TGTGCCAGCATCCGGACAGGGTCCTACGAGCAGTACTTC. Amino acids: CASIRTGSYEQYF.

The table lists this clonotype with many counts. This sequence joins TRBV15 and TRBJ2-7; the D is unclear. Trimming took 0 bases from V and 3 from J, leaving 9 bases between them. The CDR3 extends over 14 amino acids. Germline CDR1 LNHNV, CDR2 YYDKDF (reference sequence). The CDR3 DNA follows: TGTGCCACCAGCAGAGACAGAGGAAACTACGAGCAGTACTTC. This sequence encodes CATSRDRGNYEQYF.

This sequence joins TRBV30 and TRBJ1-1; a possible D gene is TRBD1 (5 bases). V was cut by 1 base and J by 2 bases, with 11 bases left in between. The CDR3 has 14 residues. Germline lookup yields CDR1 GTSNPN and CDR2 SVGIG (reference sequence). The CDR3 spells CAWSGDGINTEAFF. CDR3 nucleotide sequence: TGTGCCTGGAGTGGGGACGGGATTAACACTGAAGCTTTCTTT. The full variable domain, with the rest looked up from reference TRBV30 and TRBJ1-1, is SQTIHQWPATLVQPVGSPLSLECTVEGTSNPNLYWYRQAAGRGLQLLFYSVGIGQISSEVPQNLSASRPQDRQFILSSKKLLLSDSGFYLCAWSGDGINTEAFFGQGTRLTVV.

J is TRBJ2-5 and V is TRBV29-1, with 9 nucleotides matching TRBD1. V shed 6 bases, J shed 11 bases, and the junction held 13 bases outside the gene matches. This CDR3 contains 13 residues. Per the germline V gene, CDR1 is SQVTM and CDR2 is ANQGSEA. The CDR3 spells CSVDRDRDSEQYF. The CDR3 nucleotides are TGCAGCGTCGACCGGGACAGGGATAGTGAGCAGTACTTC.

The V call is TRBV5-1, the J call TRBJ2-5; D may be TRBD2 (5 bases). In germline, CDR1 is SGHRS, CDR2 YFSETQ. The V gene lost 1 base and the J gene lost 4 bases, with 8 bases spanning the gap. CDR3 length equals 13 residues. The CDR3 reads CASSLNGVETQYF. CDR3 in DNA: TGCGCCAGCAGCTTGAACGGGGTAGAGACCCAGTACTTC.

This clonotype was observed many times. The V call is TRBV9, the J call TRBJ2-1; the D call may be TRBD1 or TRBD2 (5 bases each). Germline CDR1 SGDLS, CDR2 YYNGEE. Trimming shortened V by 2 bases and J by 4 bases, and 16 bases separated the two germline ends. CDR3 size: 16 residues. CDR3 nucleotide sequence: TGTGCCAGCAGCGTCGACCCCGGGACCCTATACAATGAGCAGTTCTTC. Encoded protein: CASSVDPGTLYNEQFF.

This clonotype was detected ten times or more. For the CDR3, the DNA is TGCAGTGCTCCCGCGGGGGGCGCGTCCACAGATACGCAGTATTTT. It codes for CSAPAGGASTDTQYF. The gene calls are TRBV20-1 and TRBJ2-3; 8 nucleotides agree with TRBD2. The CDR3 loop spans 15 amino acids. J lost 2 bases, V lost 5 bases, and 9 bases had no gene match. Germline V lookup: CDR1 DFQATT, CDR2 SNEGSKA (reference sequence).

This clonotype was detected ten times or more. The gene calls are TRBV28 and TRBJ2-4; D is unclear. The assigned J gene may be wrong: the sequence end matches TRBJ2-7 better. Germline CDR1 and CDR2: MDHEN and SYDVKM. There are 13 residues in the CDR3. CDR3 sequence reads: CASMETSATEQYF. For the CDR3, the DNA is TGTGCCAGCATGGAGACGTCGGCCACCGAGCAGTACTTC.

Notes on this clonotype: A much larger clone sits a single nucleotide away, making a read error possible. CDR3 DNA: TGTGCCAGCAGTTCGTGGGGGGGGTACAATGAGCAGTTCTTC. This codes for CASSSWGGYNEQFF. The chain carries TRBV12-3 or TRBV12-4 and TRBJ2-1, with 7 bases aligning to TRBD2. The CDR3 is 14 amino acids. The ends lost 4 bases at V and 4 bases at J; junction bases unmatched: 4.